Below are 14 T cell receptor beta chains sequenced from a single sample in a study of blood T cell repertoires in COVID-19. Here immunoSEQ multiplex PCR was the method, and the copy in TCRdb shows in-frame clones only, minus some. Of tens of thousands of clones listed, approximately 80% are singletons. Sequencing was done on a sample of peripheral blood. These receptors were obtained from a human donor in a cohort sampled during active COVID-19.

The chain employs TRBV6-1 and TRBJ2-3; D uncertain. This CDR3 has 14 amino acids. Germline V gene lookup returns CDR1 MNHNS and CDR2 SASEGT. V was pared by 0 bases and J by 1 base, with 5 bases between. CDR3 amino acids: CASSEAPGTDTQYF. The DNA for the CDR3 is TGTGCCAGCAGTGAAGCGCCGGGCACAGATACGCAGTATTTT.

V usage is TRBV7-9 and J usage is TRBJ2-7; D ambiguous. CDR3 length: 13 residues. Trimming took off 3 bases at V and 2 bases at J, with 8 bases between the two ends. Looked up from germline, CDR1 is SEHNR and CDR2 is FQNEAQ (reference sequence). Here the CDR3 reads CASSLTETYEQYF. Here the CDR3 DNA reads TGTGCCAGCAGCTTGACTGAAACCTACGAGCAGTACTTC.

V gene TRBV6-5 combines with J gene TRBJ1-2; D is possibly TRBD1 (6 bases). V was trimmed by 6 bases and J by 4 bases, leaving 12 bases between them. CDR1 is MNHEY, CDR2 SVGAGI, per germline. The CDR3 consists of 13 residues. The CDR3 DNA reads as TGTGCCAGCAGCCGCATACAGGGCTATGGCTACACCTTC. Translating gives CASSRIQGYGYTF.

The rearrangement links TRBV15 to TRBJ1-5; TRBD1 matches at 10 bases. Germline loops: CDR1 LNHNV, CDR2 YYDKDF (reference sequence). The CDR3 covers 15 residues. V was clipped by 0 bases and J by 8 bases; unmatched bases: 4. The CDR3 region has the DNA TGTGCCACCAGCAGAGAGGACAGGGGGTCGGAGCCCCAGCATTTT. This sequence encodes CATSREDRGSEPQHF.

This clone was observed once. CDR3 protein: CAISEQIATNEKLFF. CDR3 coding DNA: TGTGCCATCAGTGAACAGATTGCAACTAATGAAAAACTGTTTTTT. The chain carries TRBV10-3 and TRBJ1-4; D gene uncertain. Germline V lookup: CDR1 ENHRY, CDR2 SYGVKD. Trimming left V 3 bases short and J 0 bases short, with 8 bases between. The CDR3 covers 15 residues.

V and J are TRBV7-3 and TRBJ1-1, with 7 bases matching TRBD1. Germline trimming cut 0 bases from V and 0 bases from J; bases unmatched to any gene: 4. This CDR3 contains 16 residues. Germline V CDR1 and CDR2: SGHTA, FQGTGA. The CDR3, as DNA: TGTGCCAGCAGCTTAACTGGGACAGCTATGAACACTGAAGCTTTCTTT. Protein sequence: CASSLTGTAMNTEAFF. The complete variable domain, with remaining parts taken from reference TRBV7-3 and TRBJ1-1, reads GAGVSQTPSNKVTEKGKYVELRCDPISGHTALYWYRQSLGQGPEFLIYFQGTGAADDSGLPNDRFFAVRPEGSVSTLKIQRTERGDSAVYLCASSLTGTAMNTEAFFGQGTRLTVV.

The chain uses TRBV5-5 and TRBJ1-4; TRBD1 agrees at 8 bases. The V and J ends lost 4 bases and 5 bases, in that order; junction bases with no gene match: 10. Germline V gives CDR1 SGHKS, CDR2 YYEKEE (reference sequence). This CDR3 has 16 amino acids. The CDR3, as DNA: TGTGCCAGCAGCCCGATTACCAGGGGGCAGAATGAAAAACTGTTTTTT. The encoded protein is CASSPITRGQNEKLFF.

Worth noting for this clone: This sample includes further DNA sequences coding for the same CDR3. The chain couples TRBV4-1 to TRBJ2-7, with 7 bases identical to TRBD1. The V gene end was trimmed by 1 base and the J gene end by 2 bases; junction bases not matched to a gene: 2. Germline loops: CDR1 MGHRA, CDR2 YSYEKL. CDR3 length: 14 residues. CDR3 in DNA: TGCGCCAGCAGCCAAGGGACAGGCCCCTACGAGCAGTACTTC. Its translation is CASSQGTGPYEQYF.

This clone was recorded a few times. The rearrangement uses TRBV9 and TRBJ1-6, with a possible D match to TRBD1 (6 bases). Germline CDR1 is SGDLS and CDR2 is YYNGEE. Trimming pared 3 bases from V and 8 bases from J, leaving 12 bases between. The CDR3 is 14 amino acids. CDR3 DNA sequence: TGTGCCAGCAGCGGGACAGATTTTGATTCACCCCTCCACTTT. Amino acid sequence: CASSGTDFDSPLHF. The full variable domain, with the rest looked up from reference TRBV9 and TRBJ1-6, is DSGVTQTPKHLITATGQRVTLRCSPRSGDLSVYWYQQSLDQGLQFLIQYYNGEERAKGNILERFSAQQFPDLHSELNLSSLELGDSALYFCASSGTDFDSPLHFGNGTRLTVT.

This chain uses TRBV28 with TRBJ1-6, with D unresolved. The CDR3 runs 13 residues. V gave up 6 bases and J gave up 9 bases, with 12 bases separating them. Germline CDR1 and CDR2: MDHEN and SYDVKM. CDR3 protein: CASRKEAISPLHF. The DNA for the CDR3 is TGTGCCAGCAGAAAAGAAGCAATTTCACCCCTCCACTTT.

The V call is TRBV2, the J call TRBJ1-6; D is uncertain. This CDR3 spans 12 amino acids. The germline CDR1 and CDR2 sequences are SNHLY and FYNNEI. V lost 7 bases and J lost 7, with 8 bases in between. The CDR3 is CASTTDNSPLHF. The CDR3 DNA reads TGTGCCAGCACCACAGACAATTCACCCCTCCACTTT.

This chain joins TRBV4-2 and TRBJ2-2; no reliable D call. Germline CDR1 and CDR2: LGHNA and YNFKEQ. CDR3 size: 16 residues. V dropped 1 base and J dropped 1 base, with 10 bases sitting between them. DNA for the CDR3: TGTGCCAGCAGCCAAGTCGACACCATGAACACCGGGGAGCTGTTTTTT. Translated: CASSQVDTMNTGELFF.

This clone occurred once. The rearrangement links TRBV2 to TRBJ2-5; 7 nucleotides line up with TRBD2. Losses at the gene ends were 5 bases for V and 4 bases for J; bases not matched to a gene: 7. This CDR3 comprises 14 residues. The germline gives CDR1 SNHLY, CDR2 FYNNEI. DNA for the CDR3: TGTGCCAGCAGTAGGGGCGGGAGTGGAGAGACCCAGTACTTC. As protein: CASSRGGSGETQYF.

CDR3 amino acids: CASRGAGPSEAFF. CDR3 in DNA: TGTGCCAGCCGAGGTGCAGGGCCCTCTGAAGCTTTCTTT. The gene calls are TRBV28 and TRBJ1-1, with D possibly being TRBD1 (5 bases). This CDR3 region has 13 residues. CDR1 and CDR2 (germline): MDHEN, SYDVKM. V was clipped by 8 bases and J by 6 bases, with 16 bases between them.